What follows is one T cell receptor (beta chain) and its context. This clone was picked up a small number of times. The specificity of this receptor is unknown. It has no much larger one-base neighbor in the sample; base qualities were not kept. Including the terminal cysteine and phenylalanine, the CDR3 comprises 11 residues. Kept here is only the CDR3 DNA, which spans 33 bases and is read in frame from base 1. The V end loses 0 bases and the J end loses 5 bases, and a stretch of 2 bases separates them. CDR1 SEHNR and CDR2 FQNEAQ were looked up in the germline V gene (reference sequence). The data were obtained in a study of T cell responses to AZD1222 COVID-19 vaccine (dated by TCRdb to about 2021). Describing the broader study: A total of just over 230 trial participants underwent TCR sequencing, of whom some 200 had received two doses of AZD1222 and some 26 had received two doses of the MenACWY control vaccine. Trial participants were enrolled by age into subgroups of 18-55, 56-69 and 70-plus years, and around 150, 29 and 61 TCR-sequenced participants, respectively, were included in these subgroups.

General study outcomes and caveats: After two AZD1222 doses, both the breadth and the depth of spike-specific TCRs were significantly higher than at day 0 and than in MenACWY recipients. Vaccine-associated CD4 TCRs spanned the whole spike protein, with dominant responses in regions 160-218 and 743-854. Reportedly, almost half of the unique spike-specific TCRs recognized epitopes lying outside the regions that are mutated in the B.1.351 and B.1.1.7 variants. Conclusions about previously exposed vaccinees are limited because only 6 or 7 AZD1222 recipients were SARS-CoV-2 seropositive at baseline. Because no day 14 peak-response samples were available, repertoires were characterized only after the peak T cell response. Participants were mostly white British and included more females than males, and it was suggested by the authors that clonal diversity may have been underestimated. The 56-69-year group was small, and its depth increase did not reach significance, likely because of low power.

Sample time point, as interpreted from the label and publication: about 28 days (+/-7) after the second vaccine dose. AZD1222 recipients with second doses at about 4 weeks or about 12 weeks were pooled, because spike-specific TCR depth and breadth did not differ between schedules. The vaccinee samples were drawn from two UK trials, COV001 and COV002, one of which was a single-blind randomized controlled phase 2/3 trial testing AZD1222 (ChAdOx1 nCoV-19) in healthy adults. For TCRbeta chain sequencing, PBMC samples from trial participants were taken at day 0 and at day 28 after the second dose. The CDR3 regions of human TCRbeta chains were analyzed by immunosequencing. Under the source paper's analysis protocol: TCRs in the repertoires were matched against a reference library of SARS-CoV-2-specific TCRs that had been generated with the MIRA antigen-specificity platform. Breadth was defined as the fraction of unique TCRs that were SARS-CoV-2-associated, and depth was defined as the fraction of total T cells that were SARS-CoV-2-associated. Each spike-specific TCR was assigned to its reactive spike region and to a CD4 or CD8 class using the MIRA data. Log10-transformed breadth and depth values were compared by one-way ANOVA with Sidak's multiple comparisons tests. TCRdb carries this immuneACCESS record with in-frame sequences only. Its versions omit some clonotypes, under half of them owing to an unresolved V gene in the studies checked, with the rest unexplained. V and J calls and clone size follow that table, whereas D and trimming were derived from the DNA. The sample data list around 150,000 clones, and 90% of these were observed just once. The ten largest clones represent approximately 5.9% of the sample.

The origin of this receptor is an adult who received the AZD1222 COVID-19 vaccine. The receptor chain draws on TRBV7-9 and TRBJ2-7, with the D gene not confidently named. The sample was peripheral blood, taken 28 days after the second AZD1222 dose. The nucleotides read TGTGCCAGCAGCTTAGCTGACGAGCAGTACTTC. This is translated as CASSLADEQYF.